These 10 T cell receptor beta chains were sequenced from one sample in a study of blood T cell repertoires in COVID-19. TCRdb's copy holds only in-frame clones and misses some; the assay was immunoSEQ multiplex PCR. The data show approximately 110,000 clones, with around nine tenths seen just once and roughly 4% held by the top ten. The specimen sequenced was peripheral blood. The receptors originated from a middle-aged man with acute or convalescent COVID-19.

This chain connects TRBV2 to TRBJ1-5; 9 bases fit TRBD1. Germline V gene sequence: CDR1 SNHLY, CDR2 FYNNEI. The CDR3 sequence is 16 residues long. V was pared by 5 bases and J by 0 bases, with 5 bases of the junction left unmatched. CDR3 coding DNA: TGTGCCAGCAGTTTGGACAGGGGCGCTAGCAATCAGCCCCAGCATTTT. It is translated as CASSLDRGASNQPQHF.

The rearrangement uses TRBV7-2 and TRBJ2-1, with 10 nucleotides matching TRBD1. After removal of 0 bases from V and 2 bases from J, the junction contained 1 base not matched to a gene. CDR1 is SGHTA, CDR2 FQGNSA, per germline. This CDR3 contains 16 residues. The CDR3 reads CASSLAGTGAYNEQFF. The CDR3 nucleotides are TGTGCCAGCAGCTTAGCCGGGACAGGGGCCTACAATGAGCAGTTCTTC.

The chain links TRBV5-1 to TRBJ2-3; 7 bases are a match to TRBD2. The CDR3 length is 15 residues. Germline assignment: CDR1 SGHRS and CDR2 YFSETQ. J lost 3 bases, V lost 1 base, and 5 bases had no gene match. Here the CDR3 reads CASSLSLAETDTQYF. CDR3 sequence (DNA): TGCGCCAGCAGCTTGTCGCTAGCGGAAACAGATACGCAGTATTTT.

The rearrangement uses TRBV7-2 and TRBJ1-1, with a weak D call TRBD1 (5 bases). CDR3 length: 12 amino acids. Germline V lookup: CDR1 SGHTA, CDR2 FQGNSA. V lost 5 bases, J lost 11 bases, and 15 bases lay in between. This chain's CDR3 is CASSLGSRAAFF. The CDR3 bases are TGTGCCAGCAGCCTAGGGAGCAGGGCGGCTTTCTTT.

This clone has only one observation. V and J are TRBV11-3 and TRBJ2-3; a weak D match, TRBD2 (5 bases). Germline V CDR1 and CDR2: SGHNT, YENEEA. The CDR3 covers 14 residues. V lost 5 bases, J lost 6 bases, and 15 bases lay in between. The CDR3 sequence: CASSLRLNVDTQYF. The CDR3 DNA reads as TGTGCCAGCAGCCTTAGACTAAATGTCGATACGCAGTATTTT.

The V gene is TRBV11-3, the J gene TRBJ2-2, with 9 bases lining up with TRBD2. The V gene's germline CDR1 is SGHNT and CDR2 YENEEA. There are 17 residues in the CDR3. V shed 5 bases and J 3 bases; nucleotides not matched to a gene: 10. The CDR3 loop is CASSPLGVAGDTGELFF. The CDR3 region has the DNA TGTGCCAGCAGCCCCCTCGGGGTAGCGGGAGACACCGGGGAGCTGTTTTTT.

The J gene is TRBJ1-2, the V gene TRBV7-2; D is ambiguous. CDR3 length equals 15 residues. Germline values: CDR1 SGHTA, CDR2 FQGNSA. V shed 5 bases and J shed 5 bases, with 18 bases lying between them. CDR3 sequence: CASSPPVAGGYGYTF. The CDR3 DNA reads TGTGCCAGCAGCCCCCCGGTTGCGGGTGGGTATGGCTACACCTTC.

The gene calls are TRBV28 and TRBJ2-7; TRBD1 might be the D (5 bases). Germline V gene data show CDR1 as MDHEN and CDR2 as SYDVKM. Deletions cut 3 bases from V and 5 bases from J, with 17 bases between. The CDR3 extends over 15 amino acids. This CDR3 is CASSFGPQGSHEQYF. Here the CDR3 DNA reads TGTGCCAGCAGTTTCGGTCCCCAGGGTTCCCACGAGCAGTACTTC.

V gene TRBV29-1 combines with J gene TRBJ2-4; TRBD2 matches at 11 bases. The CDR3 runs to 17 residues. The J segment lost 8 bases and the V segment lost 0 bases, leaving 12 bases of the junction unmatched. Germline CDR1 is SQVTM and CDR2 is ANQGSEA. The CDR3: CSVEDPRLAGGGDIQYF. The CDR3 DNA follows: TGCAGCGTTGAAGATCCACGGCTAGCGGGAGGTGGGGACATTCAGTACTTC. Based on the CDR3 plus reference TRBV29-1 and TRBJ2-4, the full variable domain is SAVISQKPSRDICQRGTSLTIQCQVDSQVTMMFWYRQQPGQSLTLIATANQGSEATYESGFVIDKFPISRPNLTFSTLTVSNMSPEDSSIYLCSVEDPRLAGGGDIQYFGAGTRLSVL.

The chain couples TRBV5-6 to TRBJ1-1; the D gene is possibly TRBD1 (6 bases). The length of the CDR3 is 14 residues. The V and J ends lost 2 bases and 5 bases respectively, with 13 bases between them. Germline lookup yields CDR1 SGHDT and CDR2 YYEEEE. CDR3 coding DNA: TGTGCCAGCAGCTTCAGGGGTTTGGAAACTGAAGCTTTCTTT. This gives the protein CASSFRGLETEAFF.